This T cell receptor (beta chain) appears in the sequencing data of a study of cytomegalovirus exposure and HLA in healthy donors (dated by TCRdb to 2017 to 2019). Regarding the study in general: An earlier analysis of approximately 550 of the donors reported more than 250 Gb of sequence data and around 110 million unique TCR beta sequences from around 200 million T cells. An early release covering over 500 HLA-typed donors comprised 250 to 350 gigabases of sequencing data and tens of millions of unique TCR sequences. Among the roughly 400 genotyped donors, around 81% belonged to the genetic ancestry cluster associated with self-reported Caucasian donors. The aim of the study was to test whether cataloging public T cell receptors could identify signatures of past pathogen exposure. The T cell repertoires of 666 subjects were profiled by immunosequencing and related to cytomegalovirus serostatus. Besides the first cohort of 500 to 700 subjects, a separate validation cohort made up of 95 to 150 different subjects was used. To predict cytomegalovirus infection status, the study brought together high-throughput TCR immunosequencing, statistical association of individual TCRs with disease status, and machine learning. In a later analysis, previously published TCR beta repertoires from several hundred donors were re-analyzed and high-resolution HLA genotyping was added so that TCR occurrence patterns could be studied. Rather than drawing on any new phenotypic data, the later analysis identified candidate immune exposures from TCR beta sequences and the way those sequences occurred across donors. An earlier analysis of around 540 of the donors applied high-throughput TCR beta sequencing to assess whether each TCR beta V gene segment acted as functional or pseudogenic. Donor age, sex, ethnicity and CMV serostatus were collected together with the repertoire data. A later genetic analysis took genome-wide SNP genotypes for about three fifths of the 666 donors and used that subset as a discovery cohort. All discovery cohort repertoires had been generated using a single sequencing platform. HLA typing included class I and class II loci at four-digit resolution. The number of typed donors differed by locus: about 620-640 for A, B, C, DRB1 and DQB1; 522 for DQA1; some 610 for DPA1; and 400 to 480 for DPB1. Roughly 5 DR-DQ haplotypes were treated as single units for association and clustering because of strong linkage in the cohort. Among around 400 genotyped donors of the cohort, an average of roughly 230,000 unique TCR beta nucleotide sequences was sequenced per donor, of which roughly 18% were non-productive.

The cohort consisted of approximately 690 healthy bone marrow donors. All cohort members were sampled while nominally healthy, although unrecorded immune exposures were likely present. The donor tested CMV seronegative, placing the donor among the 350 to 400 seronegative members of the cohort. Each donor provided a peripheral blood sample, and peripheral blood mononuclear cells were used for TCR beta sequencing. The Qiagen DNeasy Blood Extraction Kit was used to extract genomic DNA from the blood cell samples. As for this clone: The antigen it recognizes is unknown. Per-base quality was not reported, and no clone a single base away is much larger than it.

Relative to germline, V is missing 5 bases and J is missing 7 bases, with 7 bases of the junction outside any gene match. Reading the germline V gene gives CDR1 SGHTA and CDR2 FQGTGA. The CDR3, cysteine through phenylalanine, is 14 amino acids long. Just the 42-base CDR3 DNA is kept, in frame starting at base 1. Findings and caveats that apply to the study as a whole: The authors suggested that the approach could potentially be generalized to other disease states and immunological phenotypes. Some 16 rarely observed V segments, including chromosome 9 orphons, were excluded from the earlier analysis of several hundred of the donors because counts were too low. When HLA alleles, especially DR and DQ, strongly co-occurred, TCR associations were difficult to assign to individual alleles. The presence/absence analyses assumed that sequencing depth was roughly uniform across donors, and that assumption may not be true. In vitro tests confirmed that a few of the cytomegalovirus-associated TCR beta chains recognize cytomegalovirus antigens. In a later analysis, 16,951 TCR beta sequences were associated with specific HLA alleles at a false discovery rate of 0.05. A group of highly shared sequence variants was considered likely to be a technical artifact of the sequencing pipeline. In a later genetic analysis, fewer N-insertions in productive TCRs were reported among donors in an Asian-associated ancestry cluster than the roughly 700-donor mean. A later genetic analysis associated a missense DCLRE1C variant with V-gene and J-gene trimming of TCR beta chains, and an independent cohort replicated the association. A further reported finding was that TCR beta sequences accurately predicted the HLA-A and HLA-B alleles for most subjects in the first cohort. In a later analysis, several top co-occurrence clusters were reported to appear linked to parvovirus B19, influenza, CMV and Epstein-Barr virus. In a later analysis, HLA-associated TCR beta chains showed more clonal expansion and lower generation probabilities than non-associated chains that were equally common. In a later analysis, the rate of TCR association differed among HLA loci, with DRB1 alleles having the most associated TCRs and HLA-C alleles having the fewest. For the cohort, immune exposure information was limited to CMV serostatus. Because some donors lacked HLA typing at each locus, the association tests relied only on the typed subset. A later analysis found that most CMV-associated TCR beta chains appeared HLA-restricted, with HLA associations seemingly driven largely by CMV exposure. Correlated functional status among segregating V segments might reflect linkage disequilibrium, but an unknown experimental factor could not be ruled out. The 87-base-pair reads could not distinguish some IMGT-functional V segments, including TRBV6-2 and TRBV6-3, so those segments were excluded. The classifier was reported to diagnose cytomegalovirus status with high specificity and sensitivity in both the original and validation cohorts. Only TCR beta chains were sequenced in this cohort, and the absence of alpha or paired-chain data limited detectable features. In an earlier analysis of about 600 of the donors, most TCR beta V segments appeared in productive rearrangements about 87% or about 30% of the time, broadly matching IMGT annotations. The study gave a list of over 150 TCR beta chains associated with cytomegalovirus. While some public TCRs were present in many individuals, most TCR sequences turned up only very rarely across donors.

Receptor amplification or capture employed the immunoSEQ multiplex PCR assay. For the multiplex PCR, a mixture combining 60 forward primers for TCR Vbeta segments and 13 reverse primers for TCR Jbeta segments was used. The CDR3 region of rearranged TCR beta genes was amplified from genomic DNA with a multiplex PCR assay. The amplified TCR beta libraries were sequenced on the Illumina HiSeq System as 87-base-pair reads. Processing in the source paper ran as follows. A later analysis counted about 80 million unique TCR beta chains across the 500 to 850 repertoires, and roughly 10 million of these chains were shared by at least two donors. Raw reads were error-corrected and collapsed into unique sequences by a nearest-neighbor algorithm in which closely related sequences were merged to remove PCR and sequencing errors. To assign V, D and J gene segments, CDR3 sequences were aligned to IMGT reference sequences. For a sequence to be retained, a match of at least six nucleotides to both a V gene segment and a J gene segment was required. A rearrangement was called productive if the CDR3 had no stop codons and remained in frame with V and J, and every other rearrangement was called non-productive. CDR3 was defined by IMGT convention, running from the second conserved V-encoded cysteine to the conserved J-encoded phenylalanine. In an earlier analysis of just under 600 of the donors, sequences lacking an unambiguous match to a single V gene segment were excluded. In an earlier analysis of approximately 500 of the donors, a V segment was called functional when productive rearrangements were above 56.7%, and segregating when the standard deviation between donors exceeded 5%. To diagnose cytomegalovirus status from the catalog of TCR beta chain sequences, a statistical classification framework was built. In a later analysis, TCR nucleotide sequences were compared against IMGT/GENE-DB human TR gene sequences so that V and J genes could be assigned. The TCRdist pipeline was used in a later analysis to assign CDR3 sequences and most-parsimonious VDJ recombination scenarios. In a later analysis, each TCR beta chain was defined by its CDR3 amino acid sequence together with its V-gene family, and reads without a unique V-gene family were excluded. As a way to deal with suspected cross-contamination and a sequencing artifact, a later analysis dropped approximately 590 nucleotide sequences that were highly shared and had low generation probability. For each public chain, a later analysis derived a clonal expansion index from normalized ranks of inferred template counts within each repertoire. In a later analysis, generation probabilities were computed using a VDJ recombination model fitted to out-of-frame rearrangements, and the results were checked against IGoR. In a later analysis, TCR-TCR, TCR-HLA and TCR-CMV co-occurrence was scored with hypergeometric tests, and a repertoire-size bias correction was applied to TCR pairs. False discovery rates were estimated in a later analysis by permuting HLA or CMV assignments 20 times. In a later analysis, co-occurring TCRs were grouped using DBSCAN, with TCRdist sequence similarity added in when clustering inside HLA-allele-positive subsets. Repertoires with fewer than 30,000 or more than 120,000 public chains were left out of co-occurrence clustering, as were about 5 repertoires with anomalous nucleotide sharing. Sourced from immuneACCESS, this table was stored by TCRdb with only in-frame sequences that have V and J called. A share of the clones is absent; for the studies checked, an unresolved V gene accounts for under half, and the remainder has no known explanation. V and J calls and clone size come straight from that table; D and trimming were deduced from the DNA. Recorded for this sample are about 96,000 clones; around 80% of them occurred a single time. Together, the top ten hold approximately 3% of the sample.

The sequenced sample was PBMCs. The receptor chain draws on TRBV7-3 and TRBJ1-1; 10 of the junction bases match TRBD1. This sequence was found in a man aged 25 to 40 in good health and CMV-seronegative. At the DNA level, the sequence is TGTGCCAGCAGCCCAGGGACAGGGGATCATGAAGCTTTCTTT. Protein translation: CASSPGTGDHEAFF.